This entry lists 26 T cell receptor beta chains sequenced from one sample in a study of T cell changes during pregnancy in multiple sclerosis. Profiled with immunoSEQ multiplex PCR; TCRdb holds only in-frame clones, not every one. The sample has about 87,000 clones, just under 95% seen once. Sample: peripheral blood, taken in the third trimester of pregnancy. These receptors were obtained from a female donor in good health, enrolled as a control in a pregnancy study.

The V and J genes are TRBV18 and TRBJ1-1; TRBD1 might be the D (5 bases). This CDR3 has 15 amino acids. V lost 3 bases and J 5 bases, leaving 16 bases between the germline ends. CDR1 and CDR2 (germline): KGHSH, LQKENI. CDR3 protein: CASSPVQGSGTEAFF. CDR3 nucleotide sequence: TGTGCCAGCTCACCGGTTCAGGGATCGGGTACTGAAGCTTTCTTT. Full variable domain (remainder filled in from reference TRBV18 and TRBJ1-1): NAGVMQNPRHLVRRRGQEARLRCSPMKGHSHVYWYRQLPEEGLKFMVYLQKENIIDESGMPKERFSAEFPKEGPSILRIQQVVRGDSAAYFCASSPVQGSGTEAFFGQGTRLTVV.

The rearrangement links TRBV28 to TRBJ2-3, with 9 bases matching TRBD2. CDR3 length: 17 residues. CDR1 MDHEN and CDR2 SYDVKM come from the germline V gene. After removal of 3 bases from V and 0 bases from J, the junction contained 7 bases not matched to a gene. CDR3 DNA sequence: TGTGCCAGCAGTTTTAGCGGGAGTTCCCCGAGCACAGATACGCAGTATTTT. Amino acids: CASSFSGSSPSTDTQYF.

A few counts support this clone. The V and J genes are TRBV4-1 and TRBJ2-1, with a tentative D call TRBD2 (6 bases). In germline, CDR1 is MGHRA, CDR2 YSYEKL. The V end lost 3 bases, the J end lost 2 bases, and 11 bases lay between the germline ends. CDR3 length equals 15 residues. The CDR3 loop reads CASSQGLQTYNEQFF. CDR3 DNA: TGCGCCAGCAGCCAGGGACTCCAAACCTACAATGAGCAGTTCTTC.

The chain combines TRBV27 with TRBJ2-7; a possible D gene is TRBD2 (7 bases). Trimming took off 3 bases at V and 7 bases at J, with 19 bases between the two ends. This CDR3 has 15 residues. CDR1 and CDR2 from the germline V gene are MNHEY and SMNVEV (reference sequence). CDR3 protein: CASSFRASGRGEQYF. DNA of the CDR3: TGTGCCAGCAGTTTCCGGGCTAGCGGAAGGGGGGAGCAGTACTTC.

V is TRBV27 and J is TRBJ2-7, with 9 nucleotides matching TRBD1. CDR3 length equals 14 residues. CDR1 and CDR2 from the germline V gene are MNHEY and SMNVEV (reference sequence). Trimming took 5 bases from V and 5 from J; bases not matched to a gene: 7. In DNA, the CDR3 is TGTGCCAGCAGTCCACAGGGGGCGCAGAACGAGCAGTACTTC. It codes for CASSPQGAQNEQYF.

The CDR3 here is CASSEARQGLADLSKHEQYF. DNA of the CDR3: TGTGCCAGCAGTGAAGCACGTCAGGGACTAGCGGACCTCTCGAAGCACGAGCAGTACTTC. The genes are TRBV2 and TRBJ2-7; 11 nucleotides align to TRBD2. Per germline, CDR1 SNHLY and CDR2 FYNNEI. This CDR3 region has 20 residues. Trimming at V came to 0 bases and at J to 5 bases, leaving 18 bases not matched to a gene.

This chain links TRBV7-8 with TRBJ2-2; D remains unclear. Trimming left V 5 bases short and J 7 bases short, with 14 bases between. Germline V gives CDR1 SGHVS, CDR2 FQNEAQ. The CDR3 covers 14 residues. This chain's CDR3 is CASSPGWSGGELFF. The CDR3 nucleotides are TGTGCCAGCAGCCCCGGTTGGTCTGGCGGGGAGCTGTTTTTT.

The V gene is TRBV5-1, the J gene TRBJ2-1; 7 nucleotides agree with TRBD2. CDR1 is SGHRS, CDR2 YFSETQ, per germline. V shed 2 bases and J 3 bases; nucleotides not matched to a gene: 8. The CDR3 totals 16 residues. The CDR3 region is CASSFGSGVRYNEQFF. The CDR3 bases are TGCGCCAGCAGCTTTGGGAGCGGGGTGCGCTACAATGAGCAGTTCTTC.

The chain uses TRBV19 and TRBJ2-3, with 8 positions matching TRBD1. The CDR3 is 13 residues long. With V trimmed by 6 bases and J by 8 bases, 7 bases remained unmatched. Germline assignment: CDR1 LNHDA and CDR2 SQIVND (reference sequence). The CDR3 DNA sequence: TGTGCCAGTAGCGGACAGGGTAAGACTACGCAGTATTTT. Translation: CASSGQGKTTQYF.

The chain couples TRBV4-2 to TRBJ2-7, with 9 bases aligning to TRBD2. Germline V gene lookup returns CDR1 LGHNA and CDR2 YNFKEQ. The CDR3 extends over 15 amino acids. The V segment lost 1 base and the J segment 6 bases; nucleotides outside the gene matches: 7. CDR3: CASSQVGGLAPEQYF. Here the CDR3 DNA reads TGTGCCAGCAGCCAAGTTGGGGGACTAGCTCCCGAGCAGTACTTC.

The V call is TRBV28, the J call TRBJ1-5; 7 bases line up with TRBD1. The V gene end was trimmed by 8 bases and the J gene end by 4 bases; junction bases not matched to a gene: 2. CDR3 length: 12 amino acids. The germline gives CDR1 MDHEN, CDR2 SYDVKM. DNA of the CDR3: TGTGCCAGCGGACAGGTAAATCAGCCCCAGCATTTT. It is translated as CASGQVNQPQHF.

CDR3 coding DNA: TGTGCCAGCGGGGGGGCATGGGAGACCCAGTACTTC. The encoded protein is CASGGAWETQYF. The rearrangement links TRBV27 to TRBJ2-5; possibly TRBD2 for D (7 bases). V lost 8 bases and J 5 bases, leaving 12 bases between the germline ends. This CDR3 is 12 amino acids long. CDR1 MNHEY and CDR2 SMNVEV come from the germline V gene (reference sequence).

In nucleotides, the CDR3 is TGTGCCAGCAGAGGCTCCGGGGAGCTGTTTTTT. Amino acid sequence: CASRGSGELFF. The rearrangement joins TRBV19 to TRBJ2-2; D gene uncertain. Germline assignment: CDR1 LNHDA and CDR2 SQIVND (reference sequence). With 9 bases removed from V and 6 bases from J, the gap between germline ends came to 8 bases. CDR3 size: 11 residues.

Only a few counts were recorded for this clone. The chain employs TRBV11-2 and TRBJ1-1, with no clear D. Trimming removed 3 bases from V and 11 bases from J, with 19 bases in between. The CDR3 has 14 amino acids. Looked up from germline, CDR1 is SGHAT and CDR2 is FQNNGV. CDR3 sequence reads: CASSLGRTAINAFF. CDR3 nucleotide sequence: TGTGCCAGCAGCTTGGGGAGAACAGCCATTAACGCTTTCTTT.

The rearrangement joins TRBV10-3 to TRBJ2-3; 9 nucleotides match TRBD2. The CDR3 loop spans 14 amino acids. CDR1 ENHRY and CDR2 SYGVKD come from the germline V gene. J lost 3 bases, V lost 6 bases, and 4 bases had no gene match. CDR3 DNA: TGTGCCATCAGCTCTAGCGGGAAGACAGATACGCAGTATTTT. It encodes CAISSSGKTDTQYF.

V and J are TRBV18 and TRBJ2-3, with 7 bases identical to TRBD1. The CDR3 runs 14 residues. Germline V gene lookup returns CDR1 KGHSH and CDR2 LQKENI. V lost 1 base and J lost 4; bases outside the gene matches: 2. The CDR3 protein is CASSPLQGADTQYF. The CDR3 DNA reads TGTGCCAGCTCACCACTTCAGGGGGCAGATACGCAGTATTTT. The variable domain in full, with the rest retrieved from reference TRBV18 and TRBJ2-3, is NAGVMQNPRHLVRRRGQEARLRCSPMKGHSHVYWYRQLPEEGLKFMVYLQKENIIDESGMPKERFSAEFPKEGPSILRIQQVVRGDSAAYFCASSPLQGADTQYFGPGTRLTVL.

The genes are TRBV7-9 and TRBJ1-2; TRBD1 matches 8 bases. The CDR3 runs 14 residues. In germline, CDR1 is SEHNR, CDR2 FQNEAQ (reference sequence). V was clipped by 5 bases and J by 4 bases; unmatched bases: 6. In DNA, the CDR3 is TGTGCCAGCAGCAACGACAGGGGCTCCTATGGCTACACCTTC. Translation gives CASSNDRGSYGYTF.

The rearrangement joins TRBV4-1 to TRBJ2-7, with 7 bases fitting TRBD2. There are 17 residues in the CDR3. CDR1 is MGHRA, CDR2 YSYEKL, per germline. V lost 1 base, J lost 2 bases, and 11 bases stayed unmatched. Here the CDR3 DNA reads TGCGCCAGCAGCCAAGGGATGGGGCGGGAGTTAGCCTACGAGCAGTACTTC. It encodes CASSQGMGRELAYEQYF.

V and J are TRBV7-2 and TRBJ2-3; 8 bases agree with TRBD1. Germline V gene lookup returns CDR1 SGHTA and CDR2 FQGNSA. V was clipped by 3 bases and J by 2 bases; unmatched bases: 4. The CDR3 extends over 15 amino acids. The CDR3 nucleotides are TGTGCCAGCAGCTTTGGACAGGGCTACACAGATACGCAGTATTTT. This gives the protein CASSFGQGYTDTQYF.

This chain joins TRBV6-4 and TRBJ1-1; no clear D gene. The CDR3 contains 17 residues. The germline V and J ends were trimmed by 2 bases and 1 base, with 17 bases remaining between them. Looked up from germline, CDR1 is MRHNA and CDR2 is SNTAGT. This CDR3 is CASSDRLRLPPNTEAFF. The DNA of the CDR3 is TGTGCCAGCAGTGACCGGTTACGCCTTCCCCCGAACACTGAAGCTTTCTTT.

In this sample, this clone turned up a few times. V and J are TRBV10-3 and TRBJ2-1, with a tentative D call TRBD1 (5 bases). V lost 2 bases to trimming and J lost 1 base, with 9 bases between them. The CDR3 extends over 15 amino acids. CDR1 is ENHRY, CDR2 SYGVKD, per germline. CDR3 region: CAISEGARSYNEQFF. DNA for the CDR3: TGTGCCATCAGTGAGGGGGCTAGATCCTACAATGAGCAGTTCTTC.

This rearrangement joins TRBV7-2 to TRBJ2-5; 8 positions agree with TRBD1. V lost 5 bases, J lost 4 bases, and 6 bases stayed unmatched. There are 14 residues in the CDR3. Germline CDR1 reads SGHTA; CDR2 reads FQGNSA. The CDR3 sequence: CASSTLTGGETQYF. Here the CDR3 DNA reads TGTGCCAGCAGCACCCTAACAGGGGGAGAGACCCAGTACTTC.

This rearrangement joins TRBV18 to TRBJ2-7; D gene uncertain. The CDR3 runs to 14 residues. Germline V gives CDR1 KGHSH, CDR2 LQKENI. The ends were cut back, 5 bases at V and 6 bases at J, with 17 bases in the middle. CDR3 nucleotides: TGTGCCAGCTCATCCCTCGCCGACTTAGCCGAGCAGTACTTC. Encoded protein: CASSSLADLAEQYF.

This chain joins TRBV27 and TRBJ2-7; 7 nucleotides agree with TRBD1. Germline-derived CDR1 and CDR2 are MNHEY and SMNVEV (reference sequence). J gave up 2 bases and V 5 bases, and 9 bases lay outside the gene matches. The CDR3 sequence is 15 residues long. CDR3 nucleotides: TGTGCCAGCAGTCCGACCGGGACAGATCCCTACGAGCAGTACTTC. Its translation: CASSPTGTDPYEQYF.

This clone was counted a few times. J is TRBJ2-7 and V is TRBV11-2; D is perhaps TRBD2 (5 bases). The CDR3 spans 14 residues. CDR1 and CDR2 (germline): SGHAT, FQNNGV. Trimming pared 5 bases from V and 2 bases from J, leaving 13 bases between. CDR3 residues: CASSADWRPYEQYF. Written as DNA, the CDR3 is TGTGCCAGCAGCGCGGACTGGCGACCCTACGAGCAGTACTTC.

In its sample, this clone was seen once. The chain combines TRBV20-1 with TRBJ1-2; D ambiguous. Trimming took 0 bases from V and 8 from J, leaving 7 bases between them. CDR3 length equals 11 residues. Per germline, CDR1 DFQATT and CDR2 SNEGSKA (reference sequence). Written as DNA, the CDR3 is TGCAGTGCTAGAGAGGAGAAAGGCTACACCTTC. The encoded protein is CSAREEKGYTF.